One T cell receptor (beta chain) is described in this entry. Antigen: not known. At collection, donors were nominally healthy, but unrecorded immune exposures were probable. Germline CDR1 KGHSH, CDR2 LQKENI. The V segment lost 0 bases and the J segment 8 bases; nucleotides outside the gene matches: 8. This CDR3 comprises 17 residues. Primers for the PCR totalled 60 Vbeta and 13 Jbeta. Repertoires were generated with immunoSEQ multiplex PCR, while TCRdb's copy carries only in-frame clones and drops some. The sample has 200,000 or so clones; around four fifths are singletons. The data were obtained in a study of cytomegalovirus exposure and HLA in healthy donors. Study at large: Unique TCR beta sequences numbering some 120 million came from 150 million to 200 million T cells in an earlier analysis. Whole-study results and caveats: Previous analysis showed most TCR beta V segments were productive about 87% or about 30% of the time.

This clonotype originated in a woman in her thirties or forties in good health and CMV-seronegative. The chain combines TRBV18 with TRBJ2-1, with 12 nucleotides matching TRBD2. Sequencing was done on a sample of PBMCs. CDR3 bases: TGTGCCAGCTCACCACCGGGGGGACTAGCGGGTAACTATGAGCAGTTCTTC. It is translated as CASSPPGGLAGNYEQFF.